These 3 T cell receptor beta chains share one sample of origin, sequenced in a study of blood T cell repertoires in COVID-19. The assay was immunoSEQ multiplex PCR, and TCRdb's table has in-frame clones only and misses some. The sample holds roughly 120,000 clones, over 60% seen once. Sequencing was carried out using peripheral blood. All receptors come from a woman aged 80 or over with active or convalescent COVID-19.

The V gene is TRBV12-3 or TRBV12-4, the J gene TRBJ2-7; D may be TRBD2 (6 bases). Between the trimmed V and J ends, which lost 4 bases and 3 bases, there was a span of 10 bases. The CDR3 covers 13 residues. The CDR3 DNA reads TGTGCCAGCAGTTACGGACTAAGCTACGAGCAGTACTTC. This encodes CASSYGLSYEQYF.

The chain recombines TRBV4-1 with TRBJ2-1; 14 nucleotides line up with TRBD2. Germline V lookup: CDR1 MGHRA, CDR2 YSYEKL. With V trimmed by 2 bases and J by 0 bases, 12 bases remained unmatched. The CDR3 loop spans 21 amino acids. The CDR3 bases are TGCGCCAGCAGCCAACAGCCACTAGGACTAGCGGGAGGTGGCTCCTACAATGAGCAGTTCTTC. Translation: CASSQQPLGLAGGGSYNEQFF.

The rearrangement joins TRBV6-2 or TRBV6-3 to TRBJ2-7; the match to TRBD2 covers 10 bases. CDR3 size: 18 residues. Germline CDR1 reads MNHEY; CDR2 reads SVGEGT. V was pared by 3 bases and J by 3 bases, with 14 bases of the junction left unmatched. The CDR3: CASSYPLGGWTSGYEQYF. Written as DNA, the CDR3 is TGTGCCAGCAGTTATCCCCTGGGCGGATGGACTAGCGGCTACGAGCAGTACTTC.